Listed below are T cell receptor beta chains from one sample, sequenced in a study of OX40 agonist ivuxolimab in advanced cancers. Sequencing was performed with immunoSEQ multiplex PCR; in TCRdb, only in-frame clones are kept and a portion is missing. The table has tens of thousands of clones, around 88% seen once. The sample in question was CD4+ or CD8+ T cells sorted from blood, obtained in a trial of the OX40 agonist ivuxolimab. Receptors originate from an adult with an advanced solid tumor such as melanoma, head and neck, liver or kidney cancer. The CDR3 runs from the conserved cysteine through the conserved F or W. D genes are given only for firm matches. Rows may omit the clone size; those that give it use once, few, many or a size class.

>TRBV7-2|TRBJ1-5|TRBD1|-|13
TGTGCCAGCAGCTTAGAGGGGGCATGGGCCCAGCATTTT
CASSLEGAWAQHF
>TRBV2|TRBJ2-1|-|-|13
TGTGCCAGCACGGTCAACGCATACAATGAGCAGTTCTTC
CASTVNAYNEQFF
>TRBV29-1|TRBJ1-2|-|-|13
TGCAGCGTTGCTAGGGGGGATAACTATGGCTACACCTTC
CSVARGDNYGYTF
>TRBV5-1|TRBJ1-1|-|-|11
TGCGCCAGCAGCGAGAGCACTGAAGCTTTCTTT
CASSESTEAFF
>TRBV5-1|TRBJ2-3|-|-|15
TGCGCCAGCAGCTTAGGTGGGGTTGACACAGATACGCAGTATTTT
CASSLGGVDTDTQYF
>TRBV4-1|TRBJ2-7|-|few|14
TGCGCCAGCAGCCCGGGACTGCGTCCTTACGAGCAGTACTTC
CASSPGLRPYEQYF
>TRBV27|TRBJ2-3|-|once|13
TGTGCCAGCAGTTTAGAGCCGGCAGATACGCAGTATTTT
CASSLEPADTQYF
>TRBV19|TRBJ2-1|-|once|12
TGTGCCAGTAGAAACCTTGGCAATGAGCAGTTCTTC
CASRNLGNEQFF
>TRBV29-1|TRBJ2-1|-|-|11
TGCAGCGTTGAAGGTTACAATGAGCAGTTCTTC
CSVEGYNEQFF
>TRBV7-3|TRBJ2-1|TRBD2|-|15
TGTGCCAGCAGCCCACTAGCGGGAGAGGACAATGAGCAGTTCTTC
CASSPLAGEDNEQFF
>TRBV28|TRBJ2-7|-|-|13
TGTGCCAGCAGTTTAGAGTCTGGACCAGAGCAGTACTTC
CASSLESGPEQYF
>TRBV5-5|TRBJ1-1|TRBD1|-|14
TGTGCCAGCAGTCGGGACAGGGTCTACACTGAAGCTTTCTTT
CASSRDRVYTEAFF
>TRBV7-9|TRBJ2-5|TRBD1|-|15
TGTGCCAGCAGCTTGGGACAGGGGATGTTGGGGACCCAGTACTTC
CASSLGQGMLGTQYF
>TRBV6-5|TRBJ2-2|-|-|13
TGTGCCAGCAGGATGGCCGTCGGCGGGGAGCTGTTTTTT
CASRMAVGGELFF
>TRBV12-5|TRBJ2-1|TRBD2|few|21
TGTGCTAGTGGTTTGGACCCCCTACGGTATGGAGGCGGGAGGGCCCCAGATGAGCAGTTCTTC
CASGLDPLRYGGGRAPDEQFF
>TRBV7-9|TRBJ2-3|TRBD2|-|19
TGTGCCAGCAGCTTACCCCAGGAGCGCGGGGGGAAGATCACAGATACGCAGTATTTT
CASSLPQERGGKITDTQYF
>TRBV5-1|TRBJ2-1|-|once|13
TGCGCCAGCTATCCATCGGTTGGCAATGAGCAGTTCTTC
CASYPSVGNEQFF
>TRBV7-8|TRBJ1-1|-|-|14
TGTGCCAGCCAGCGCATCGGGGGGATAACTGAAGCTTTCTTT
CASQRIGGITEAFF
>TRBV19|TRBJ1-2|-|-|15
TGTGCCAGTAGTACCCAGGCCTCAGGGGACTATGGCTACACCTTC
CASSTQASGDYGYTF
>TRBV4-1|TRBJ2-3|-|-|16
TGCGCCAGCAGCCACCCGGGGGCTCACAAAGCAGATACGCAGTATTTT
CASSHPGAHKADTQYF
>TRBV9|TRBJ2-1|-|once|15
TGTGCCAGCAGCGTAGGAGGGGAGGCCTACAATGAGCAGTTCTTC
CASSVGGEAYNEQFF
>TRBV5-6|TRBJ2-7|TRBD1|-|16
TGTGCCAGCAGCGCCGGGACAGGGGGCGCGGCCCACGAGCAGTACTTC
CASSAGTGGAAHEQYF
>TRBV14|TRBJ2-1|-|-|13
TGTGCCAGCAGCCAAGATGGGCCTAATGAGCAGTTCTTC
CASSQDGPNEQFF
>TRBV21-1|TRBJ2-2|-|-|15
TGTGCCAGCAGCGTTACAGGGGGAGGCACCGGGGAGCTGTTTTTT
CASSVTGGGTGELFF
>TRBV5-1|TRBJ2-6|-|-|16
TGCGCCAGCAGCCGTGGGCAGGGCTCTGGGGCCAACGTCCTGACTTTC
CASSRGQGSGANVLTF
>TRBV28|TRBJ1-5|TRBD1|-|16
TGTGCCAGCAGTTACGGGACAGGGGTGGGCAATCAGCCCCAGCATTTT
CASSYGTGVGNQPQHF
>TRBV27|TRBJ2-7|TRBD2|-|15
TGTGCCAGCAGTCTTAGCGGGGGGGCGTTTTACGAGCAGTACTTC
CASSLSGGAFYEQYF
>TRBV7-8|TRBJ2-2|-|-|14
TGTGCCAGCAGCTTATCGGCAGCTAACGGGGAGCTGTTTTTT
CASSLSAANGELFF
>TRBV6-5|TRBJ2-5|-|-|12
TGTGCCAGCAGTTACTCTCAAGAGACCCAGTACTTC
CASSYSQETQYF